This passage covers 27 T cell receptor beta chains from one sample sequenced in a study of T cell responses to AZD1222 COVID-19 vaccine. The repertoire was sequenced with immunoSEQ multiplex PCR; TCRdb's copy has only in-frame clones and lacks some. The data contain fewer than 180,000 clones, roughly 90% of them singletons. The specimen was peripheral blood, collected 28 days after the second AZD1222 dose. The receptors derive from an adult who received the AZD1222 COVID-19 vaccine.

The chain has TRBV3-1 (or the pseudogene TRBV3-2) and TRBJ2-1; 12 nucleotides agree with TRBD2. Germline assignment: CDR1 LGHDT and CDR2 YNNKEL (reference sequence). The CDR3 totals 17 residues. With V trimmed by 4 bases and J by 5 bases, 9 bases remained unmatched. The CDR3, as DNA: TGTGCCAGCAGCCTTCTCGGCCTAGCGGGAGGGCACAATGAGCAGTTCTTC. Protein: CASSLLGLAGGHNEQFF.

The chain recombines TRBV12-3 or TRBV12-4 with TRBJ2-2; TRBD2 is a possible D gene (6 bases). This CDR3 region has 13 residues. Trimming removed 3 bases from V and 6 bases from J, with 8 bases in between. The DNA for the CDR3 is TGTGCCAGCAGTTTCCCGGGAGCCGGGGAGCTGTTTTTT. It encodes CASSFPGAGELFF.

CDR3 region: CAWSRGDYASPLHF. CDR3 sequence (DNA): TGTGCCTGGAGTCGAGGGGACTACGCTTCACCCCTCCACTTT. The V gene is TRBV30, the J gene TRBJ1-6, with TRBD1 as a possible D gene (5 bases). Germline CDR1 is GTSNPN and CDR2 is SVGIG (reference sequence). V lost 2 bases and J 9 bases, leaving 14 bases between the germline ends. This CDR3 comprises 14 residues.

Only one count was recorded for this clone. The rearrangement links TRBV5-8 to TRBJ2-7, with 10 nucleotides matching TRBD2. V lost 4 bases and J lost 0; bases outside the gene matches: 4. The CDR3 sequence is 15 residues long. Germline V gene lookup returns CDR1 SGHTS and CDR2 YDEGEE. The CDR3 loop is CASSPGLALSYEQYF. The CDR3 DNA follows: TGTGCCAGCAGCCCGGGACTAGCGCTCTCCTACGAGCAGTACTTC. The full variable domain, rest sourced from reference TRBV5-8 and TRBJ2-7, is EAGVTQSPTHLIKTRGQQATLRCSPISGHTSVYWYQQALGLGLQFLLWYDEGEERNRGNFPPRFSGRQFPNYSSELNVNALELEDSALYLCASSPGLALSYEQYFGPGTRLTVT.

This chain connects TRBV18 to TRBJ2-3; maybe TRBD1 (5 bases). Germline values: CDR1 KGHSH, CDR2 LQKENI. V was trimmed by 1 base and J by 3 bases, leaving 11 bases between them. CDR3 length: 15 residues. The CDR3 protein is CASSPQGFSTDTQYF. CDR3 DNA sequence: TGTGCCAGCTCACCACAGGGGTTTTCGACAGATACGCAGTATTTT.

The rearrangement joins TRBV9 to TRBJ1-2, with D possibly matching TRBD1 (5 bases). This CDR3 is built from 15 residues. CDR1 and CDR2 (germline): SGDLS, YYNGEE. V was shortened by 3 bases and J by 7 bases, with 19 bases between the two germline ends. The CDR3 nucleotides read TGTGCCAGCAGCGGGGGGGACGTCTACCGGTCTGGCTACACCTTC. This gives the protein CASSGGDVYRSGYTF.

The V and J genes are TRBV7-3 and TRBJ2-1; TRBD2 aligns across 13 bases. J lost 8 bases, V lost 9 bases, and 7 bases had no gene match. CDR1 is SGHTA, CDR2 FQGTGA, per germline. The CDR3 extends over 14 amino acids. Written as DNA, the CDR3 is TGTGCCAGTAAGGGGACTAGCGGGGACCATGAGCAGTTCTTC. Its translation: CASKGTSGDHEQFF. The full variable domain, with the rest looked up from reference TRBV7-3 and TRBJ2-1, is GAGVSQTPSNKVTEKGKYVELRCDPISGHTALYWYRQSLGQGPEFLIYFQGTGAADDSGLPNDRFFAVRPEGSVSTLKIQRTERGDSAVYLCASKGTSGDHEQFFGPGTRLTVL.

The chain has TRBV6-1 and TRBJ1-2; 10 bases line up with TRBD1. The CDR3 length is 15 residues. After removal of 3 bases from V and 5 bases from J, the junction contained 6 bases not matched to a gene. Germline lookup yields CDR1 MNHNS and CDR2 SASEGT. CDR3 loop: CASSDSPGQGYGYTF. DNA of the CDR3: TGTGCCAGCAGTGACAGCCCGGGACAGGGGTATGGCTACACCTTC.

The chain is built from TRBV30 and TRBJ2-7, with a possible D match to TRBD1 (6 bases). V shed 7 bases and J shed 2 bases, with 12 bases lying between them. The germline CDR1 and CDR2 sequences are GTSNPN and SVGIG (reference sequence). This CDR3 comprises 12 residues. The CDR3 nucleotides are TGTGCCTACCAGGGGACCCCCTACGAGCAGTACTTC. It is translated as CAYQGTPYEQYF.

The J gene is TRBJ2-7, the V gene TRBV20-1; 7 bases are shared with TRBD1. The germline V gene encodes CDR1 DFQATT and CDR2 SNEGSKA (reference sequence). Trimming removed 6 bases from V and 4 bases from J; junction bases left unmatched: 3. This CDR3 region has 11 residues. The CDR3 spells CSATRGYEQYF. The CDR3, as DNA: TGCAGTGCAACCAGGGGGTACGAGCAGTACTTC.

V is TRBV18 and J is TRBJ2-3; TRBD2 agrees at 14 bases. The germline V gene encodes CDR1 KGHSH and CDR2 LQKENI. The V segment lost 5 bases and the J segment 2 bases; nucleotides outside the gene matches: 6. This CDR3 contains 17 residues. The CDR3 spells CASSSRGLAGDTDTQYF. For the CDR3, the DNA is TGTGCCAGCTCATCAAGGGGACTAGCGGGAGACACAGATACGCAGTATTTT.

This chain joins TRBV5-8 and TRBJ2-7; D perhaps matches TRBD2 (6 bases). This CDR3 has 14 residues. In germline, CDR1 is SGHTS, CDR2 YDEGEE. V was cut by 3 bases and J by 3 bases, with 13 bases left in between. The CDR3 sequence: CASSSGPGSYEQYF. The CDR3, as DNA: TGTGCCAGCAGCTCGGGGCCCGGGAGCTACGAGCAGTACTTC.

About this clone itself: The germline gene is not matched at one end of the junction; a read error may be the cause. V and J are TRBV7-7 and TRBJ2-3, with 7 bases that match TRBD2. Germline V gene sequence: CDR1 SSHAT, CDR2 FNYEAQ (reference sequence). This CDR3 spans 13 amino acids. DNA for the CDR3: TGTGCTAGCAGCTTAGCGGGCTCAGATACGCAGTATTTT. Translated: CASSLAGSDTQYF.

The chain joins TRBV19 to TRBJ1-4; 8 bases are shared with TRBD1. CDR1 LNHDA and CDR2 SQIVND come from the germline V gene (reference sequence). The CDR3 is made up of 14 amino acids. V lost 5 bases and J lost 17; bases outside the gene matches: 16. The chain's CDR3 is CASSDTEFPDRAFF. The CDR3 region has the DNA TGTGCCAGTAGTGATACGGAGTTTCCGGACAGGGCCTTTTTT.

The chain employs TRBV30 and TRBJ1-6; 9 bases are shared with TRBD1. Germline assignment: CDR1 GTSNPN and CDR2 SVGIG (reference sequence). There are 15 residues in the CDR3. The trim removed 4 bases at V and 7 bases at J, leaving 8 bases unmatched. The CDR3 reads CAWTISGTGNSPLHF. The CDR3 bases are TGTGCCTGGACGATCTCCGGGACAGGGAATTCACCCCTCCACTTT. The whole variable domain, remainder taken from reference TRBV30 and TRBJ1-6, is SQTIHQWPATLVQPVGSPLSLECTVEGTSNPNLYWYRQAAGRGLQLLFYSVGIGQISSEVPQNLSASRPQDRQFILSSKKLLLSDSGFYLCAWTISGTGNSPLHFGNGTRLTVT.

The chain has TRBV5-1 and TRBJ1-1; 8 positions agree with TRBD1. Germline CDR1 SGHRS, CDR2 YFSETQ. The CDR3 length is 15 residues. V lost 4 bases to trimming and J lost 1 base; unmatched junction nucleotides: 6. CDR3 in amino acids: CASSQRQGKNTEAFF. The CDR3 DNA reads as TGCGCCAGCAGCCAAAGACAGGGGAAGAACACTGAAGCTTTCTTT.

The rearrangement uses TRBV5-1 and TRBJ1-1; no firm D call. Germline CDR1 and CDR2: SGHRS and YFSETQ. Trimming stripped 0 bases from V and 1 base from J, with 10 bases between. The CDR3 extends over 15 amino acids. CDR3 DNA sequence: TGCGCCAGCAGCTTGGGCCCCGGAAGGAACACTGAAGCTTTCTTT. This gives the protein CASSLGPGRNTEAFF.

V and J are TRBV6-1 and TRBJ2-2; TRBD2 agrees at 11 bases. V was clipped by 1 base and J by 2 bases; unmatched bases: 3. The V gene's germline CDR1 is MNHNS and CDR2 SASEGT. This CDR3 is 17 amino acids long. The CDR3 DNA reads TGTGCCAGCAGTGAAGGGACTAGCGGGCCAAACACCGGGGAGCTGTTTTTT. Amino acid sequence: CASSEGTSGPNTGELFF.

This sequence joins TRBV5-1 and TRBJ2-7; 7 nucleotides agree with TRBD1. This CDR3 contains 14 residues. V shed 3 bases, J shed 4 bases, and the junction held 7 bases outside the gene matches. Germline-derived CDR1 and CDR2 are SGHRS and YFSETQ. In DNA, the CDR3 is TGCGCCAGCAGCTCCGACAGGGTGGGTTACGAGCAGTACTTC. This gives the protein CASSSDRVGYEQYF.

This chain joins TRBV5-4 and TRBJ2-7, with D perhaps TRBD2 (6 bases). The CDR3 spans 16 residues. Trimming took 0 bases from V and 0 from J, leaving 13 bases between them. The germline gives CDR1 SGHNT, CDR2 YYREEE (reference sequence). CDR3 in DNA: TGTGCCAGCAGCTTGGACAATAGCGGTAGCTCCTACGAGCAGTACTTC. Protein: CASSLDNSGSSYEQYF. Looking up the rest from reference TRBV5-4 and TRBJ2-7 gives the full variable domain: ETGVTQSPTHLIKTRGQQVTLRCSSQSGHNTVSWYQQALGQGPQFIFQYYREEENGRGNFPPRFSGLQFPNYSSELNVNALELDDSALYLCASSLDNSGSSYEQYFGPGTRLTVT.

The chain combines TRBV14 with TRBJ2-7; D may be TRBD2 (6 bases). CDR1 SGHDN and CDR2 FVKESK come from the germline V gene. V dropped 0 bases and J dropped 2 bases, with 8 bases sitting between them. This CDR3 is built from 14 residues. CDR3 nucleotide sequence: TGTGCCAGCAGCCAAGATTGGAGGGCCTACGAGCAGTACTTC. Translating gives CASSQDWRAYEQYF.

The rearrangement links TRBV2 to TRBJ2-7, with TRBD2 as a possible D gene (6 bases). Germline V CDR1 and CDR2: SNHLY, FYNNEI. The CDR3 length is 14 residues. V lost 6 bases and J lost 6, with 18 bases in between. CDR3 in DNA: TGTGCCAGCAGGTCCGTGGGGGGTTTAGGCGAGCAGTACTTC. Residues: CASRSVGGLGEQYF.

The chain links TRBV5-1 to TRBJ1-6, with D possibly matching TRBD1 (6 bases). The V and J ends lost 4 bases and 10 bases respectively, with 18 bases between them. Germline V gene data show CDR1 as SGHRS and CDR2 as YFSETQ. The CDR3 loop spans 15 amino acids. The CDR3 nucleotides are TGCGCCAGCAGCCCTACCCAGGGGAATGGCTCACCCCTCCACTTT. Residues: CASSPTQGNGSPLHF. The variable domain in full, completed from reference TRBV5-1 and TRBJ1-6, reads KAGVTQTPRYLIKTRGQQVTLSCSPISGHRSVSWYQQTPGQGLQFLFEYFSETQRNKGNFPGRFSGRQFSNSRSEMNVSTLELGDSALYLCASSPTQGNGSPLHFGNGTRLTVT.

The chain has TRBV5-1 and TRBJ2-3, with D perhaps matching TRBD1 (6 bases). Germline V CDR1 and CDR2: SGHRS, YFSETQ. CDR3 size: 13 residues. Between the trimmed V and J ends, which lost 0 bases and 8 bases, there was a span of 10 bases. CDR3 residues: CASSLVLGATQYF. CDR3 in DNA: TGCGCCAGCAGCTTGGTGTTGGGGGCTACGCAGTATTTT.

V gene TRBV5-1 combines with J gene TRBJ1-1, with D uncertain. V was shortened by 5 bases and J by 0 bases, with 8 bases between the two germline ends. This CDR3 comprises 13 residues. The germline V gene encodes CDR1 SGHRS and CDR2 YFSETQ. CDR3 protein: CASRGYLNTEAFF. The DNA for the CDR3 is TGCGCCAGCAGGGGGTACTTGAACACTGAAGCTTTCTTT. The whole variable domain, filled in from reference TRBV5-1 and TRBJ1-1, reads KAGVTQTPRYLIKTRGQQVTLSCSPISGHRSVSWYQQTPGQGLQFLFEYFSETQRNKGNFPGRFSGRQFSNSRSEMNVSTLELGDSALYLCASRGYLNTEAFFGQGTRLTVV.

Only a few counts were recorded for this clone. The V gene is TRBV21-1, the J gene TRBJ2-2; TRBD1, as called in the table, went unchecked against the DNA. TRBV21-1 is assigned pseudogene status. This CDR3 is built from 16 residues. CDR3 residues: CASSSRDRGLTGELFF. DNA for the CDR3: TGTGCCAGCAGCTCCCGGGACAGGGGGCTCACCGGGGAGCTGTTTTTT.

The chain employs TRBV5-1 and TRBJ1-3; D unresolved. V was shortened by 4 bases and J by 0 bases, with 11 bases between the two germline ends. Germline V gives CDR1 SGHRS, CDR2 YFSETQ. This CDR3 comprises 15 residues. The CDR3 is CASSAEDHSGNTIYF. The CDR3 DNA reads as TGCGCCAGCAGCGCCGAGGACCACTCTGGAAACACCATATATTTT.